The 19 T cell receptor beta chains given below trace back to one sample, sequenced in a study of Ad26.COV2.S vaccination and SARS-CoV-2 variants (dated by TCRdb to about 2021). Library preparation employed the immunoSEQ multiplex PCR assay. The table comes from immuneACCESS by way of TCRdb, which keeps in-frame sequences with V and J called. Part of the clones is missing from these tables; in studies checked, under half for an unresolved V gene and the rest for unknown reasons. In all, the sample holds some 340,000 clones, and 70% to 90% of those were seen once. The ten largest clonotypes hold more than 1.5% of the sample. The treatment or condition label for this specimen denotes: about 20 received Ad26.COV2.S at low or high dose, single or two shots; 5 received placebo; per-sample allocation not given. For vaccine and placebo recipients, the sequenced repertoires came from samples collected on day 63 after the first injection.

The specimen was peripheral blood, collected in a trial of Ad26.COV2.S vaccine versus placebo. The receptors were gathered from a person aged 18-65 years who received the Ad26.COV2.S COVID-19 vaccine or a placebo.

The genes are TRBV27 and TRBJ1-2, with a weak D call TRBD1 (6 bases). CDR1 and CDR2 (germline): MNHEY, SMNVEV (reference sequence). The ends were cut back, 3 bases at V and 4 bases at J, with 21 bases in the middle. The CDR3 is 17 amino acids. The CDR3 nucleotides read TGTGCCAGCAGTTTTATAGGGGGTACGGACAGCACCTATGGCTACACCTTC. Protein: CASSFIGGTDSTYGYTF.

The chain is built from TRBV12-3 or TRBV12-4 and TRBJ2-7; D is uncertain. The CDR3 consists of 12 residues. V lost 3 bases to trimming and J lost 6 bases, with 9 bases between them. CDR3 in DNA: TGTGCCAGCAGTTTGACCGGCGGCGAGCAGTACTTC. Translating gives CASSLTGGEQYF.

J is TRBJ2-7 and V is TRBV5-5; 8 bases are shared with TRBD2. The CDR3 extends over 15 amino acids. CDR1 is SGHKS and CDR2 is YYEKEE in the germline V gene (reference sequence). The trim removed 0 bases at V and 0 bases at J, leaving 2 bases unmatched. The DNA of the CDR3 is TGTGCCAGCAGCTTGGCGGGAGGGGGCTCCTACGAGCAGTACTTC. As protein: CASSLAGGGSYEQYF.

The chain uses TRBV18 and TRBJ1-2, with D possibly TRBD1 on 5 matching bases. The CDR3 spans 14 residues. V was cut by 0 bases and J by 4 bases, with 9 bases left in between. The germline CDR1 and CDR2 sequences are KGHSH and LQKENI. The DNA of the CDR3 is TGTGCCAGCTCACCACCGAGAGGGACCTATGGCTACACCTTC. Its translation is CASSPPRGTYGYTF.

The chain has TRBV28 and TRBJ2-1; D tentatively reads TRBD1 or TRBD2 (6 bases each). CDR1 is MDHEN, CDR2 SYDVKM, per germline. The CDR3 has 24 amino acids. V lost 0 bases and J 0 bases, leaving 33 bases between the germline ends. CDR3 sequence reads: CASSLWLPSRGGILDSSSYNEQFF. The CDR3 coding sequence is TGTGCCAGCAGTTTATGGTTACCCTCCAGGGGCGGGATCCTCGACAGTAGCTCCTACAATGAGCAGTTCTTC.

The chain is built from TRBV5-4 and TRBJ2-5; TRBD1 aligns across 11 bases. Trimming took 4 bases from V and 4 from J; bases not matched to a gene: 15. This CDR3 comprises 18 residues. Germline CDR1 is SGHNT and CDR2 is YYREEE (reference sequence). Here the CDR3 DNA reads TGTGCCAGCAGCCGGGGGGTCCCGGACAGGGGGCGCTTAGAGACCCAGTACTTC. It is translated as CASSRGVPDRGRLETQYF.

This rearrangement joins TRBV30 to TRBJ2-7; the D gene is possibly TRBD1 (5 bases). The CDR3 is 15 residues long. V was shortened by 2 bases and J by 0 bases, with 14 bases between the two germline ends. In germline, CDR1 is GTSNPN, CDR2 SVGIG (reference sequence). DNA of the CDR3: TGTGCCTGGAGTTTGGGGCCCTCCGTCTCCTACGAGCAGTACTTC. Protein: CAWSLGPSVSYEQYF.

This clone was counted a few times. The chain links TRBV4-3 to TRBJ2-2, with unresolved D. Between the trimmed V and J ends, which lost 0 bases and 4 bases, there was a span of 6 bases. CDR3 length: 14 amino acids. Germline V gene data show CDR1 as LGHNA and CDR2 as YSLEER. The CDR3 DNA is TGCGCCAGCAGCCAAGATATCGCCACCGGGGAGCTGTTTTTT. The encoded protein is CASSQDIATGELFF.

This clone has a handful of counts. The rearrangement links TRBV5-4 to TRBJ1-1, with D possibly TRBD1 on 5 matching bases. The CDR3 contains 17 residues. Per the germline V gene, CDR1 is SGHNT and CDR2 is YYREEE (reference sequence). V was clipped by 4 bases and J by 1 base, with 20 bases between them. The CDR3 sequence: CASSPNRGLKWNTEAFF. For the CDR3, the DNA is TGTGCCAGCAGCCCCAATCGGGGGTTGAAGTGGAACACTGAAGCTTTCTTT.

V gene TRBV6-4 combines with J gene TRBJ2-7, with D perhaps matching TRBD1 (5 bases). V was clipped by 5 bases and J by 3 bases, with 14 bases between them. The CDR3 spans 14 residues. CDR1 MRHNA and CDR2 SNTAGT come from the germline V gene. The DNA of the CDR3 is TGTGCCAGCAGTTCCCCCGACAGTAGCTACGAGCAGTACTTC. As protein: CASSSPDSSYEQYF.

This clone was seen a handful of times. V usage is TRBV2 and J usage is TRBJ1-1; tentatively, D is TRBD1 (6 bases). Trimming removed 7 bases at V and 2 bases at J, with 14 bases between. The CDR3 has 14 amino acids. CDR1 is SNHLY and CDR2 is FYNNEI in the germline V gene. In DNA form, the CDR3 reads TGTGCCAGCATAATACAGGGCAAAAACACTGAAGCTTTCTTT. The encoded protein is CASIIQGKNTEAFF.

V and J are TRBV19 and TRBJ1-5, with D maybe TRBD1 (6 bases). With 3 bases removed from V and 0 bases from J, the gap between germline ends came to 9 bases. Germline CDR1 reads LNHDA; CDR2 reads SQIVND (reference sequence). CDR3 length: 15 amino acids. The chain's CDR3 is CASSMSGDSNQPQHF. For the CDR3, the DNA is TGTGCCAGTAGTATGTCAGGGGATAGCAATCAGCCCCAGCATTTT.

The chain recombines TRBV5-4 with TRBJ1-1, with unresolved D. This CDR3 has 12 amino acids. The V and J ends lost 4 bases and 2 bases respectively, with 6 bases between them. Germline assignment: CDR1 SGHNT and CDR2 YYREEE (reference sequence). The CDR3, as DNA: TGTGCCAGCAGCCCAGTTAACACTGAAGCTTTCTTT. Its protein product is CASSPVNTEAFF.

The chain carries TRBV9 and TRBJ1-5; D is unclear. V shed 0 bases and J shed 3 bases, with 10 bases lying between them. Germline lookup yields CDR1 SGDLS and CDR2 YYNGEE. The CDR3 sequence is 15 residues long. The CDR3 DNA reads as TGTGCCAGCAGCGTAGGGCCCGCAAACAATCAGCCCCAGCATTTT. As protein: CASSVGPANNQPQHF.

The genes are TRBV29-1 and TRBJ1-4; TRBD1 is a possible D gene (6 bases). Germline-derived CDR1 and CDR2 are SQVTM and ANQGSEA. This CDR3 contains 15 residues. V was shortened by 6 bases and J by 3 bases, with 17 bases between the two germline ends. This CDR3 reads CSVLRTGMANEKLFF. The CDR3 DNA sequence: TGCAGCGTACTACGAACAGGGATGGCTAATGAAAAACTGTTTTTT.

The chain employs TRBV7-9 and TRBJ2-1, with D perhaps matching TRBD1 (6 bases). V was cut by 3 bases and J by 8 bases, with 23 bases left in between. This CDR3 contains 17 residues. Per the germline V gene, CDR1 is SEHNR and CDR2 is FQNEAQ (reference sequence). CDR3 residues: CASSLGLGGGLAHEQFF. For the CDR3, the DNA is TGTGCCAGCAGCTTGGGGCTAGGGGGTGGTCTCGCTCATGAGCAGTTCTTC.

This clone was seen only once. This sequence joins TRBV7-2 and TRBJ1-3; 8 bases are a match to TRBD1. Germline CDR1 SGHTA, CDR2 FQGNSA. The CDR3 runs 17 residues. Trimming at V came to 5 bases and at J to 0 bases, leaving 9 bases not matched to a gene. The CDR3 DNA follows: TGTGCCAGCAGCGTTCGCGGGACAGGAAACTCTGGAAACACCATATATTTT. This translates into CASSVRGTGNSGNTIYF.

The chain has TRBV18 and TRBJ1-6; weak D call: TRBD1 (5 bases). V was trimmed by 6 bases and J by 0 bases, leaving 15 bases between them. Germline V CDR1 and CDR2: KGHSH, LQKENI. The CDR3 extends over 17 amino acids. CDR3 DNA sequence: TGTGCCAGCTCTGTTCAACAGGACCCCTCCTATAATTCACCCCTCCACTTT. Translated, it gives CASSVQQDPSYNSPLHF.

The rearrangement joins TRBV5-1 to TRBJ2-1; 14 bases are shared with TRBD2. CDR1 and CDR2 (germline): SGHRS, YFSETQ. This CDR3 has 17 residues. Trimming cost V 2 bases and J 7 bases; bases outside gene matches: 8. The DNA for the CDR3 is TGCGCCAGCAGCTTAGTTGTGACTAGCGGGGGGGATAATGAGCAGTTCTTC. Amino acid sequence: CASSLVVTSGGDNEQFF.